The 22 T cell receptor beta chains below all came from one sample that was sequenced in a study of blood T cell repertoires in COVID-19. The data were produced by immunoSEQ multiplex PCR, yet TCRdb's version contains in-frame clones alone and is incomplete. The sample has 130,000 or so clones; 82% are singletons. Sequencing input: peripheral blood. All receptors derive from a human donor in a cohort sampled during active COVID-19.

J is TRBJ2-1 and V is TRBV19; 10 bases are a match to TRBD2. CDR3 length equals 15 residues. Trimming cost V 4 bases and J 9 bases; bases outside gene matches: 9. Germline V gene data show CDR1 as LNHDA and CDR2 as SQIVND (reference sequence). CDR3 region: CASSTYQRGGFEQFF. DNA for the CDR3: TGTGCCAGTAGTACCTACCAGCGGGGGGGCTTTGAGCAGTTCTTC.

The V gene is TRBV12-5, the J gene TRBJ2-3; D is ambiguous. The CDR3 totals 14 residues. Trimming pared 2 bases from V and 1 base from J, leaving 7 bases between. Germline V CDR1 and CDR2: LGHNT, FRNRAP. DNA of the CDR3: TGTGCTAGTGGTTTGACCCTACGCACAGATACGCAGTATTTT. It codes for CASGLTLRTDTQYF.

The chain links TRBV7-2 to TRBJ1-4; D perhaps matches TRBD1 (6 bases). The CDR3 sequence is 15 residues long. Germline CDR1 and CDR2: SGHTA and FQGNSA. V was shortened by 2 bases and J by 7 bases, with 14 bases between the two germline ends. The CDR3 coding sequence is TGTGCCAGCAGCTTAATACAGGGAGGGAGTGAAAAACTGTTTTTT. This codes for CASSLIQGGSEKLFF.

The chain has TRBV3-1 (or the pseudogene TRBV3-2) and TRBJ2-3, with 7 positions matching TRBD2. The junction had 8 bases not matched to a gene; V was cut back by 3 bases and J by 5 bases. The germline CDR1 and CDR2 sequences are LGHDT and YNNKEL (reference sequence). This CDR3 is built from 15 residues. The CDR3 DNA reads TGTGCCAGCAGCCAGGGGACTATGGGTCTAGATACGCAGTATTTT. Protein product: CASSQGTMGLDTQYF.

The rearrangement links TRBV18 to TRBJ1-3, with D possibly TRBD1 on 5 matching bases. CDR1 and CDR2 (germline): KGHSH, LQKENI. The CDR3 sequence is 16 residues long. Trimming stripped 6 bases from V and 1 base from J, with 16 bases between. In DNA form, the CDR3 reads TGTGCCAGCTCGCCCCCAGGATCAGGGTCTGGAAACACCATATATTTT. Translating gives CASSPPGSGSGNTIYF.

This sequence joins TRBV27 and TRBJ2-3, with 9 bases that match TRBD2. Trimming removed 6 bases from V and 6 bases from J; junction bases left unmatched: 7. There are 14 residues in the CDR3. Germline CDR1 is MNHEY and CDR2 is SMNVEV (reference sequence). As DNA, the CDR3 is TGTGCCAGCAGGGCGGGGGGGGCCTCCGATACGCAGTATTTT. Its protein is CASRAGGASDTQYF.

The CDR3 sequence: CASSPRQGNTGELFF. As DNA, the CDR3 is TGCGCCAGCAGCCCCCGACAGGGGAACACCGGGGAGCTGTTTTTT. V and J are TRBV4-3 and TRBJ2-2, with 7 bases lining up with TRBD1. Germline lookup yields CDR1 LGHNA and CDR2 YSLEER. V lost 4 bases to trimming and J lost 1 base; unmatched junction nucleotides: 3. This CDR3 has 15 residues.

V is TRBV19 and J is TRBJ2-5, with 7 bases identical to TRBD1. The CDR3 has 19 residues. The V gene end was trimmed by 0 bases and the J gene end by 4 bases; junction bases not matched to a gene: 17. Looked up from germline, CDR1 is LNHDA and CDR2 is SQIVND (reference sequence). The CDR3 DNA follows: TGTGCCAGTAGTATAGATTTAGGCTCCTTGGAAGGGGGCGCAGAGACCCAGTACTTC. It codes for CASSIDLGSLEGGAETQYF.

This CDR3 reads CASSQDLKGGREGYGYTF. The CDR3 DNA follows: TGCGCCAGCAGCCAAGATCTTAAGGGGGGGCGGGAAGGCTATGGCTACACCTTC. This chain connects TRBV4-3 to TRBJ1-2; possible D gene TRBD1, 6 bases. Germline assignment: CDR1 LGHNA and CDR2 YSLEER. The CDR3 runs 18 residues. V lost 0 bases, J lost 4 bases, and 21 bases lay in between.

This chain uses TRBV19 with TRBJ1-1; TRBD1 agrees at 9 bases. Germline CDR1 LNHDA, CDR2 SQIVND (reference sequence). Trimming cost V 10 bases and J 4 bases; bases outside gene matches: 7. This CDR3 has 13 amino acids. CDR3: CATRTTGGTEAFF. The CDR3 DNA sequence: TGTGCCACCCGGACGACAGGGGGCACTGAAGCTTTCTTT.

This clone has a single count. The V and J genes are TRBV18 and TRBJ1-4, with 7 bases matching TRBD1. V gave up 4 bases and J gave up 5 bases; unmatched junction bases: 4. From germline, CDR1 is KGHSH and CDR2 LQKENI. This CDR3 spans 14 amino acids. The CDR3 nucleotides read TGTGCCAGCTCACAGGGACAGTCGAATGAAAAACTGTTTTTT. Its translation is CASSQGQSNEKLFF.

The CDR3 here is CASSEWVTGPNTGELFF. CDR3 bases: TGTGCCAGCAGTGAATGGGTTACAGGCCCGAACACCGGGGAGCTGTTTTTT. The V and J genes are TRBV25-1 and TRBJ2-2, with D tentatively TRBD1 (5 bases). Germline V gene data show CDR1 as MGHDK and CDR2 as SYGVNS. V was cut by 1 base and J by 0 bases, with 12 bases left in between. This CDR3 spans 17 amino acids.

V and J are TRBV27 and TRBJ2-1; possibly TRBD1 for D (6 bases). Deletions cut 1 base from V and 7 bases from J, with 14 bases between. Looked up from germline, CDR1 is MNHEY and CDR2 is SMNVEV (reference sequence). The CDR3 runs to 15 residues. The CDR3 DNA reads TGTGCCAGCAGTTTATACAGGGCCCCTTGGAATGAGCAGTTCTTC. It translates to CASSLYRAPWNEQFF.

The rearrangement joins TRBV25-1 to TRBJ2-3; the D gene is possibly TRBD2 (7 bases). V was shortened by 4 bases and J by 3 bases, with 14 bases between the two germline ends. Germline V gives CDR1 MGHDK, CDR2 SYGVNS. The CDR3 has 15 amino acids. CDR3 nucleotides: TGTGCCAGCAGTGTTAGGGGGGGCCATACAGATACGCAGTATTTT. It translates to CASSVRGGHTDTQYF.

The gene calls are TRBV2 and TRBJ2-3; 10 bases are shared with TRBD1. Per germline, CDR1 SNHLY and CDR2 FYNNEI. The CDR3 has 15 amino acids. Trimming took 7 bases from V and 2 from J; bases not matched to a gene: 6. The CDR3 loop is CASIPGTGATDTQYF. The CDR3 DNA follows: TGTGCCAGCATCCCCGGGACAGGGGCCACAGATACGCAGTATTTT.

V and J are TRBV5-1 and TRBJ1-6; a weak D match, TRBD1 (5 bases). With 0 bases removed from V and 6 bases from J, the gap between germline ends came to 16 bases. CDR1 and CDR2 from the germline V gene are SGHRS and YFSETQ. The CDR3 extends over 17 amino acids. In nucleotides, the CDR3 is TGCGCCAGCAGCTTGGAAGGGTACAGGAGACCTAATTCACCCCTCCACTTT. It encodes CASSLEGYRRPNSPLHF. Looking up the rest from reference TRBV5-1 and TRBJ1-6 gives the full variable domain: KAGVTQTPRYLIKTRGQQVTLSCSPISGHRSVSWYQQTPGQGLQFLFEYFSETQRNKGNFPGRFSGRQFSNSRSEMNVSTLELGDSALYLCASSLEGYRRPNSPLHFGNGTRLTVT.

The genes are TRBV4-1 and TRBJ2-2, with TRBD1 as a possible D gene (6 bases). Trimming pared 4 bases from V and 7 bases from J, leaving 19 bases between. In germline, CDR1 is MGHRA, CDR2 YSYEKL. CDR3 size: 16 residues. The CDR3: CASSRGPTGTGGELFF. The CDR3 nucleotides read TGCGCCAGCAGCCGGGGCCCTACAGGGACGGGCGGGGAGCTGTTTTTT.

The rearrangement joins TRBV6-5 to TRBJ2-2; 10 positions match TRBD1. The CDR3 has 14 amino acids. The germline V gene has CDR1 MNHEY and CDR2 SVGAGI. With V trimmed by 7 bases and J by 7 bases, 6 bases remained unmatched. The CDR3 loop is CASIPTGGHGELFF. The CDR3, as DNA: TGTGCCAGCATTCCGACAGGGGGCCACGGGGAGCTGTTTTTT.

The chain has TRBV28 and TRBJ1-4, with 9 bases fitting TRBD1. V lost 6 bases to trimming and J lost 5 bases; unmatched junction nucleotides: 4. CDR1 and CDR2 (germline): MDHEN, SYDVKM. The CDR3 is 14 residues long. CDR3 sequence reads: CASRLTGGNEKLFF. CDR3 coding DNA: TGTGCCAGCAGGCTAACAGGGGGCAATGAAAAACTGTTTTTT.

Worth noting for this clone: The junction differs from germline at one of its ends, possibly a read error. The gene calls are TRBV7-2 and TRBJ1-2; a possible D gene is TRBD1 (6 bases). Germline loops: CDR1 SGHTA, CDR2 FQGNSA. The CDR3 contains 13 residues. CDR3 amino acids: CASSAPGTTPSLF. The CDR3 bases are TGTGCCAGCAGCGCTCCCGGGACAACCCCTTCCCTCTTC.

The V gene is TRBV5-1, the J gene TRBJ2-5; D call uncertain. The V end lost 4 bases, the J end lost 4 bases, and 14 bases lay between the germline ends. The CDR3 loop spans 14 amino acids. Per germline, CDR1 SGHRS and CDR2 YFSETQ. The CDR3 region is CASSDGSGGETQYF. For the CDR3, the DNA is TGCGCCAGCAGCGATGGATCGGGTGGAGAGACCCAGTACTTC.

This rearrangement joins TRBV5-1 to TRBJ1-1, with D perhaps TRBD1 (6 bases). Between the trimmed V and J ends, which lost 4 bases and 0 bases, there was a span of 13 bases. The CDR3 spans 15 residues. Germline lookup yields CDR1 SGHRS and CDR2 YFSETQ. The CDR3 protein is CASSEQGLMNTEAFF. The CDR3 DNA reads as TGCGCCAGCAGCGAACAGGGTCTCATGAACACTGAAGCTTTCTTT.